This T cell receptor beta chain was found in a study of T-cell reconstitution after alpha-beta-depleted transplantation in children. From germline, CDR1 is LNHDA and CDR2 SQIVND (reference sequence). V was cut by 7 bases and J by 1 base, with 10 bases left in between. The CDR3 sequence is 13 residues long. Turning to this clonotype: Its antigen is not identified.

Overall study results and limits: Roughly two months post-transplant, alpha-beta T cells reportedly originated from several hundred graft clones that had expanded. T-cell counts and diversity were attributed mostly to newly produced T cells one year after transplant. Surviving recipient cells, namely T cells and thymic progenitors, were the source of high day-60 TCRbeta diversity in some patients.

The library targeted TCRbeta and was prepared with unique molecular identifiers. TCRdb reprocessed the PCR reads via MiXCR and lists one record per CDR3 protein. The repertoire consists of nearly 350,000 distinct CDR3 sequences, with about 16% occurring once and the leading ten covering roughly 40%. This sequence was found in a male patient aged 2 to 9 who had a stem cell transplant for acute lymphoblastic leukemia, so the T cells may come from the graft donor. The chain is built from TRBV19 and TRBJ1-1; D gene unclear. The specimen comprised PBMCs, mostly from graft donor cells, sampled 360 days after TCRalphabeta/CD19-depleted stem cell transplant. The CDR3 is CASTYPENTEAFF. The CDR3 region has the DNA TGTGCCAGTACCTACCCGGAGAACACTGAAGCTTTCTTT.